One sample yielded the 29 T cell receptor beta chains listed below, sequenced in a study of early T cells in non-severe SARS-CoV-2 infection. TCRdb analysed the 5' RACE reads with MiXCR anew, one entry per CDR3 protein. In the table there are 100,000 to 140,000 distinct CDR3 sequences, around 10% of which are singletons. Sequenced material: whole blood. Receptor source: an adult who was a healthcare worker with PCR-confirmed SARS-CoV-2 infection or an uninfected control (not recorded which).

This clonotype appeared a few times. The genes are TRBV4-2 and TRBJ1-2; 7 bases line up with TRBD1. This CDR3 is built from 15 residues. CDR1 LGHNA and CDR2 YNFKEQ come from the germline V gene. The V segment lost 0 bases and the J segment 7 bases; nucleotides outside the gene matches: 8. The CDR3, as DNA: TGTGCCAGCAGCCAAGATCCGACAGGGCAAGGTGGCTACACCTTC. This translates into CASSQDPTGQGGYTF.

There are a few counts of this clonotype. The chain couples TRBV27 to TRBJ1-6; D ambiguous. Germline V gene sequence: CDR1 MNHEY, CDR2 SMNVEV (reference sequence). V was cut by 4 bases and J by 0 bases, with 7 bases left in between. This CDR3 has 15 amino acids. The CDR3 spells CASSWRSSYNSPLHF. As DNA, the CDR3 is TGTGCCAGCAGTTGGCGGAGCTCCTATAATTCACCCCTCCACTTT.

In this sample, this clonotype turned up many times. The chain couples TRBV12-3 or TRBV12-4 to TRBJ2-7, with a weak D call TRBD2 (6 bases). Trimming took 3 bases from V and 3 from J, leaving 9 bases between them. This CDR3 spans 13 amino acids. CDR3 residues: CASSFMGGYEQYF. CDR3 nucleotides: TGTGCCAGCAGTTTTATGGGGGGCTACGAGCAGTACTTC.

This clonotype has at least ten counts. V usage is TRBV29-1 and J usage is TRBJ2-7, with D perhaps being TRBD1 or TRBD2 (5 bases each). The CDR3 contains 13 residues. Germline V CDR1 and CDR2: SQVTM, ANQGSEA. V gave up 5 bases and J gave up 6 bases, with 17 bases separating them. CDR3 in DNA: TGCAGCGTTCGGGACCCCGTTAACCCCGAGCAGTACTTC. Amino acids: CSVRDPVNPEQYF.

This sequence joins TRBV5-5 and TRBJ2-3, with a possible D match to TRBD2 (5 bases). The ends were cut back, 2 bases at V and 5 bases at J, with 15 bases in the middle. The CDR3 totals 15 residues. Germline CDR1 and CDR2: SGHKS and YYEKEE (reference sequence). The DNA of the CDR3 is TGTGCCAGCAGCTTCTTCCCCAAGGCGGGAGATACGCAGTATTTT. It encodes CASSFFPKAGDTQYF. Combining the CDR3 with reference TRBV5-5 and TRBJ2-3 gives the whole variable domain DAGVTQSPTHLIKTRGQQVTLRCSPISGHKSVSWYQQVLGQGPQFIFQYYEKEERGRGNFPDRFSARQFPNYSSELNVNALLLGDSALYLCASSFFPKAGDTQYFGPGTRLTVL.

The chain uses TRBV30 and TRBJ2-2, with a tentative D call TRBD2 (6 bases). The CDR3 contains 13 residues. Germline lookup yields CDR1 GTSNPN and CDR2 SVGIG (reference sequence). V lost 2 bases and J lost 3, with 7 bases in between. CDR3 residues: CAWSQRDTGELFF. CDR3 coding DNA: TGTGCCTGGAGTCAGCGGGACACCGGGGAGCTGTTTTTT.

This clonotype was counted many times. The J gene is TRBJ2-6, the V gene TRBV12-3 or TRBV12-4, with D tentatively TRBD2 (6 bases). Trimming took 6 bases from V and 4 from J, leaving 10 bases between them. The CDR3 extends over 14 amino acids. The DNA for the CDR3 is TGTGCCAGCAGGGGGGGAGCAGGGGCCAACGTCCTGACTTTC. Translation gives CASRGGAGANVLTF.

This clonotype was counted at least ten times. The chain couples TRBV20-1 to TRBJ2-7, with TRBD2 matching over 14 bases. Germline loops: CDR1 DFQATT, CDR2 SNEGSKA (reference sequence). The CDR3 is made up of 14 amino acids. V lost 7 bases to trimming and J lost 0 bases; unmatched junction nucleotides: 2. The DNA of the CDR3 is TGCAGTGTGGGGACTAGCGGGAGCTCCTACGAGCAGTACTTC. It specifies CSVGTSGSSYEQYF.

This clonotype was seen a handful of times. This chain connects TRBV20-1 to TRBJ2-3; D gene ambiguous. The V gene's germline CDR1 is DFQATT and CDR2 SNEGSKA (reference sequence). This CDR3 has 13 amino acids. Trimming took 3 bases from V and 3 from J, leaving 10 bases between them. The chain's CDR3 is CSASFSGTDTQYF. DNA for the CDR3: TGCAGTGCTAGTTTTAGTGGGACAGATACGCAGTATTTT.

Comment on this clonotype: Since a much larger clone is just one base distant, this may be a read error. The chain uses TRBV7-2 and TRBJ2-2; TRBD1 matches 8 bases. CDR1 is SGHTA, CDR2 FQGNSA, per germline. The CDR3 is 15 residues long. The junction had 6 bases not matched to a gene; V was cut back by 5 bases and J by 4 bases. The CDR3, as DNA: TGTGCCAGCAGCCCGGACAGGGATATCACCGGGGAGCTGTTTTTT. Translated: CASSPDRDITGELFF.

This clonotype was picked up one time. Just one base apart from a much larger clone, this may be a read error. V is TRBV6-6 and J is TRBJ1-5; a weak D match, TRBD1 (6 bases). The germline V gene has CDR1 MNHNY and CDR2 SVGAGI (reference sequence). This CDR3 is built from 14 residues. The CDR3, as DNA: TGTGACAGCACCCAGGGGACGGCCAATCAGCCCCAGCATTTT. Protein sequence: CDSTQGTANQPQHF.

This clonotype has at least ten counts. For the CDR3, the DNA is TGTGCCAGCAGTTTGCCCCACCACAATGAGCAGTTCTTC. Encoded protein: CASSLPHHNEQFF. The rearrangement links TRBV12-3 or TRBV12-4 to TRBJ2-1, with D hard to call. This CDR3 is built from 13 residues. V gave up 3 bases and J gave up 5 bases, with 8 bases separating them.

J is TRBJ2-5 and V is TRBV6-2 or TRBV6-3, with D possibly being TRBD2 (5 bases). The V end was cut by 2 bases, the J end by 2 bases, with 12 bases between. The CDR3 has 15 amino acids. Germline V CDR1 and CDR2: MNHEY, SVGEGT. The CDR3 bases are TGTGCCAGCAGTTACCGAGGACTCTCACAAGAGACCCAGTACTTC. Its translation: CASSYRGLSQETQYF.

The sample holds many counts of this clonotype. The CDR3 spells CASSDPTSGYEQYF. CDR3 in DNA: TGTGCCAGCAGTGACCCAACTAGCGGCTACGAGCAGTACTTC. The V call is TRBV6-2 or TRBV6-3, the J call TRBJ2-7; 8 positions match TRBD2. V lost 5 bases to trimming and J lost 3 bases; unmatched junction nucleotides: 6. The CDR3 sequence is 14 residues long. CDR1 is MNHEY and CDR2 is SVGEGT in the germline V gene.

The chain carries TRBV12-3 or TRBV12-4 and TRBJ2-7, with D unclear. Trimming pared 6 bases from V and 2 bases from J, leaving 17 bases between. CDR3 size: 15 residues. Written as DNA, the CDR3 is TGTGCCAGCAGACCACGGACCGGAACTACCTACGAGCAGTACTTC. This gives the protein CASRPRTGTTYEQYF.

The genes are TRBV4-3 and TRBJ2-3, with D possibly called TRBD1 or TRBD2 (5 bases each). Deletions cut 0 bases from V and 1 base from J, with 11 bases between. The CDR3 sequence is 16 residues long. Germline CDR1 and CDR2: LGHNA and YSLEER. CDR3 DNA: TGCGCCAGCAGCCAAGAAGGGACGCAGGGCACAGATACGCAGTATTTT. Amino acid sequence: CASSQEGTQGTDTQYF.

Concerning this clonotype: A read error may explain this, as a much larger clone is one base away. The chain links TRBV30 to TRBJ2-1, with TRBD2 identical over 7 bases. This CDR3 has 11 residues. Germline V CDR1 and CDR2: GTSNPN, SVGIG (reference sequence). V lost 5 bases to trimming and J lost 7 bases; unmatched junction nucleotides: 2. CDR3 DNA: TGTGCCTGGGCGGGAGAAAATGAGCAGTTCTTC. This sequence encodes CAWAGENEQFF.

The chain combines TRBV12-3 or TRBV12-4 with TRBJ2-7; D not resolved. Trimming took 2 bases from V and 6 from J, leaving 5 bases between them. The CDR3 has 11 amino acids. CDR3 region: CASSLSREQYF. CDR3 DNA sequence: TGTGCCAGCAGTTTAAGCCGCGAGCAGTACTTC.

Concerning this clonotype itself: Being one base from a much bigger clone, this may be a read error. The V and J genes are TRBV7-9 and TRBJ2-1, with TRBD2 as a possible D gene (5 bases). The CDR3 has 14 amino acids. Per the germline V gene, CDR1 is SEHNR and CDR2 is FQNEAQ (reference sequence). The CDR3 is CAGSGRASRDEQFF. The CDR3 DNA is TGTGCCGGCAGCGGACGGGCCTCCCGGGATGAGCAGTTCTTC.

In this sample, this clonotype turned up many times. The J gene is TRBJ2-1, the V gene TRBV20-1; D is perhaps TRBD2 (6 bases). Per germline, CDR1 DFQATT and CDR2 SNEGSKA (reference sequence). The ends were cut back, 3 bases at V and 5 bases at J, with 8 bases in the middle. This CDR3 region has 12 residues. The CDR3: CSASSGNNEQFF. The CDR3 DNA is TGCAGTGCTAGTAGCGGCAACAATGAGCAGTTCTTC.

This clonotype was seen a handful of times. The J gene is TRBJ2-2, the V gene TRBV20-1; TRBD1 aligns across 10 bases. From germline, CDR1 is DFQATT and CDR2 SNEGSKA (reference sequence). The CDR3 has 15 amino acids. V was pared by 6 bases and J by 5 bases, with 9 bases of the junction left unmatched. CDR3 in DNA: TGCAGTGCCAAAACCGGGACAGGGGAGACCGGGGAGCTGTTTTTT. Residues: CSAKTGTGETGELFF.

This clonotype occurred many times. J is TRBJ2-5 and V is TRBV20-1; no clear D gene. Between the trimmed V and J ends, which lost 0 bases and 1 base, there was a span of 9 bases. CDR3 size: 14 residues. Germline V lookup: CDR1 DFQATT, CDR2 SNEGSKA (reference sequence). The CDR3 nucleotides read TGCAGTGCTAGAGACGGGCGAACCCAAGAGACCCAGTACTTC. Protein product: CSARDGRTQETQYF.

This clonotype was detected many times. The rearrangement uses TRBV28 and TRBJ2-4; no clear D. With 4 bases removed from V and 6 bases from J, the gap between germline ends came to 22 bases. Looked up from germline, CDR1 is MDHEN and CDR2 is SYDVKM. The CDR3 runs to 17 residues. For the CDR3, the DNA is TGTGCCAGCAGTTCCCCCACTGGCGGTTCCTTAAGAAACATTCAGTACTTC. Its protein product is CASSSPTGGSLRNIQYF. The full variable domain, in which reference TRBV28 and TRBJ2-4 provide the parts outside the CDR3, is DVKVTQSSRYLVKRTGEKVFLECVQDMDHENMFWYRQDPGLGLRLIYFSYDVKMKEKGDIPEGYSVSREKKERFSLILESASTNQTSMYLCASSSPTGGSLRNIQYFGAGTRLSVL.

This clonotype was counted between two and nine times. The J gene is TRBJ2-7, the V gene TRBV9; D is perhaps TRBD1 or TRBD2 (5 bases each). Germline assignment: CDR1 SGDLS and CDR2 YYNGEE. V dropped 3 bases and J dropped 10 bases, with 11 bases sitting between them. This CDR3 contains 11 residues. The DNA for the CDR3 is TGTGCCAGCAGCGCCGGTGGGGGACAGTACTTC. This sequence encodes CASSAGGGQYF. Drawing the rest from reference TRBV9 and TRBJ2-7, the complete variable domain is DSGVTQTPKHLITATGQRVTLRCSPRSGDLSVYWYQQSLDQGLQFLIQYYNGEERAKGNILERFSAQQFPDLHSELNLSSLELGDSALYFCASSAGGGQYFGPGTRLTVT.

This chain links TRBV11-2 with TRBJ1-2, with 9 positions matching TRBD1. The CDR3 extends over 16 amino acids. Germline lookup yields CDR1 SGHAT and CDR2 FQNNGV. Unmatched junction bases numbered 15, after V lost 8 bases and J lost 5 bases. CDR3 in amino acids: CASGEGQGFLGYGYTF. CDR3 sequence (DNA): TGTGCCAGCGGGGAGGGACAGGGATTTTTAGGATATGGCTACACCTTC.

This clonotype was observed a few times. V and J are TRBV30 and TRBJ2-7, with 11 bases matching TRBD2. The CDR3 covers 12 residues. The germline V gene has CDR1 GTSNPN and CDR2 SVGIG (reference sequence). The J segment lost 6 bases and the V segment lost 3 bases, leaving 1 base of the junction unmatched. The CDR3 DNA follows: TGTGCCTGGAGGGGACTAGCGGTCGAGCAGTACTTC. As protein: CAWRGLAVEQYF.

The chain uses TRBV3-1 and TRBJ2-7; 9 bases map to TRBD2. Germline V gene data show CDR1 as LGHDT and CDR2 as YNNKEL (reference sequence). Germline trimming cut 2 bases from V and 7 bases from J; bases unmatched to any gene: 9. The CDR3 consists of 15 residues. CDR3 DNA: TGTGCCAGCAGCCAAATGCTAGCGGGATCTTCTGAGCAGTACTTC. Protein product: CASSQMLAGSSEQYF.

This clonotype came up many times. An end of the junction does not agree with germline; a read error may underlie this. CDR3 DNA sequence: TGTGCCAGCAGCTTGGGGGGGACCGATTTTTCCTTC. Protein sequence: CASSLGGTDFSF. The gene calls are TRBV5-6 and TRBJ2-7, with D perhaps TRBD1 or TRBD2 (5 bases each). The CDR3 length is 12 residues. CDR1 is SGHDT, CDR2 YYEEEE, per germline.

The table lists this clonotype with many counts. The chain uses TRBV4-2 and TRBJ2-6; 10 nucleotides agree with TRBD1. V trimming: 2 bases; J trimming: 2 bases; junction bases outside the gene matches: 6. The germline CDR1 and CDR2 sequences are LGHNA and YNFKEQ. The CDR3 contains 18 residues. The CDR3 DNA sequence: TGTGCCAGCAGCCAACGGGACAGGGGTTATACTGGGGCCAACGTCCTGACTTTC. Its protein product is CASSQRDRGYTGANVLTF.